This T cell receptor (beta chain) was observed in a study of T cells in Graves' hyperthyroidism and ophthalmopathy. This clonotype was seen only a few times. V shed 8 bases, J shed 2 bases, and the junction held 4 bases outside the gene matches. This CDR3 is built from 14 residues. CDR1 is PRHDT and CDR2 is FYEKMQ in the germline V gene (reference sequence). TCR beta CDR3 regions were amplified from RNA transcripts. RT-PCR in the first round (using the HTBI primer set) targeted the TCR CDR3. TCRdb used MiXCR to reprocess the multiplex PCR reads, holding one entry per CDR3 protein. The sample records under 400,000 distinct CDR3 sequences, 16% being singletons. Hyperthyroidism was newly diagnosed in patients aged 18 to 65 (duration under 2 months).

The sequence was obtained from a man in his thirties or forties with Graves' hyperthyroidism. This rearrangement joins TRBV13 to TRBJ2-2, with 8 bases aligning to TRBD1. Material for sequencing was blood. The CDR3 DNA reads as TGTGCCAGCGGACAGGGTTTTAACACCGGGGAGCTGTTTTTT. It translates to CASGQGFNTGELFF.